This TCR beta chain was found in a study of neoadjuvant anti-PD-1 for oral cavity cancer (dated by TCRdb to the early 2020s). Background on the whole study: Before undergoing curative-intent surgical resection, most patients got three to four biweekly nivolumab doses at 3 mg/kg. Patients who did not progress were given a fourth nivolumab dose at about day 43 and had definitive surgical resection on days 50-56. Under RECIST 1.1, patients with complete response, partial response or stable disease were classed as responders, and patients with progression were classed as non-responders. There were roughly 11 patients in the parent correlative cohort, and the response rate was more than 25%. Summary of the overall study and its limitations: Higher pretreatment blood Treg/Th17 ratios correlated with higher pretreatment blood TCRbeta clonality and lower post-treatment tumor TCRbeta clonality. Greater tumor shrinkage correlated with larger post-treatment sizes of preexisting intratumoral clones, which suggests that expansion of preexisting clones contributed to response. TCR analyses included only a few patients per response group, and the authors called for larger cohorts for validation.

Survey sequencing of tumors used two replicates per sample, and the tumor libraries mostly started from 4.5 to 5.5 ug of input genomic DNA. The immunoSEQ hsTCRbeta kit was used to prepare TCRbeta libraries according to the manufacturer's instructions. The finished libraries were brought together in one pool at roughly 2.7 nM, which was then read using an Illumina NovaSeq 6000 S4 flow cell. As for the original processing: The immunoSEQ Analyzer handled quality control and preprocessing of the raw data. The analysis was limited to productive rearrangements, and each clonotype was defined by a unique CDR3 amino acid sequence. Repertoire clonality was estimated as the Gini-Simpson index, which was calculated using the R package tcR. Gini indices were compared with Student's t test, and associations with tumor size change were assessed by Pearson correlation. This immuneACCESS table, as held by TCRdb, lists in-frame sequences with V and J called but not all clones. Of the missing ones, under half trace to an unresolved V gene in checked studies; the others have no known cause. The DNA gave D and trimming, while V, J and clone size come from that table. In all, the sample holds 20,000 to 30,000 clones, and about 26% of those were seen once. About 16% of the sample lies in the top ten.

Taken with the paper, the label for time point translates to: after neoadjuvant nivolumab, at surgical resection. Patients had been newly diagnosed with stage II-IVA oral cavity squamous cell carcinoma, and no prior systemic or radiation treatment had been given to the patients. The cohort was composed of patients with HPV-negative, locally advanced oral cavity squamous cell carcinoma. The samples were drawn from a longitudinal correlative study tied to a single-arm phase II trial testing neoadjuvant nivolumab in oral cavity squamous cell carcinoma. Subject-matched pre- and post-treatment PBMCs and tumors from three responders and three non-responders were subjected to genomic DNA-based TCRbeta sequencing. The Maxwell RSC DNA from Tissue kit was used to isolate genomic DNA from tumor tissue. This clone was picked up a small number of times. This receptor's antigen is unknown. Base qualities are not recorded, but no much larger clone differs from it by a single base.

The receptor comes from a person aged 40 to 85 with oral cavity squamous cell carcinoma. The sequencing here drew on tumor tissue, taken after nivolumab (anti-PD-1) treatment.

For the CDR3, the sequence is CASSVSLGETQYF. The nucleotides read TGTGCCAGCAGCGTAAGCCTCGGAGAGACCCAGTACTTC. The chain is assembled from TRBV9 and TRBJ2-5; no D gene can be assigned with confidence. From the cysteine through the phenylalanine, the CDR3 covers 13 amino acids. The CDR3 DNA has 39 bases and is translated from base 1. CDR1 and CDR2 are drawn from the germline V gene: SGDLS, YYNGEE. The germline ends are 8 bases apart after V is trimmed by 1 base and J by 4 bases.